Below, 7 T cell receptor beta chains from the same sample are listed, as sequenced in a study of T cell responses to AZD1222 COVID-19 vaccine. Clones were sequenced by immunoSEQ multiplex PCR, and TCRdb holds only the in-frame ones, with some missing. The sample includes approximately 170,000 clones, approximately 93% of them seen just once. The specimen comprised peripheral blood, sampled on day 0 of AZD1222 vaccination. Every receptor here comes from an adult in good health.

This chain uses TRBV7-8 with TRBJ1-2; 7 positions match TRBD1. V shed 2 bases and J 5 bases; nucleotides not matched to a gene: 2. The CDR3 runs 13 residues. Germline CDR1 reads SGHVS; CDR2 reads FQNEAQ. In nucleotides, the CDR3 is TGTGCCAGCAGCTTAACACAGGGGTATGGCTACACCTTC. This gives the protein CASSLTQGYGYTF.

The chain uses TRBV18 and TRBJ1-1; D is uncertain. The germline gives CDR1 KGHSH, CDR2 LQKENI. Trimming removed 4 bases at V and 1 base at J, with 13 bases between. The CDR3 covers 15 residues. The CDR3 region is CASSQGMTSNTEAFF. CDR3 sequence (DNA): TGTGCCAGCTCACAGGGAATGACCTCGAACACTGAAGCTTTCTTT.

The DNA of the CDR3 is TGTGCCAGCAGCTTAGTCGGTAGTAGAGACAATGAGCAGTTCTTC. Translation: CASSLVGSRDNEQFF. The chain employs TRBV7-9 and TRBJ2-1; D is unresolved. The CDR3 spans 15 residues. Trimming took 1 base from V and 5 from J, leaving 12 bases between them. Looked up from germline, CDR1 is SEHNR and CDR2 is FQNEAQ (reference sequence).

The chain uses TRBV12-5 and TRBJ1-5, with a possible D match to TRBD1 (5 bases). Per germline, CDR1 LGHNT and CDR2 FRNRAP. The V and J ends lost 5 bases and 1 base respectively, with 15 bases between them. The CDR3 consists of 16 residues. This CDR3 is CASGLRVAGSNQPQHF. Written as DNA, the CDR3 is TGTGCTAGTGGTCTCAGGGTGGCGGGGAGCAATCAGCCCCAGCATTTT. Drawing the rest from reference TRBV12-5 and TRBJ1-5, the complete variable domain is DARVTQTPRHKVTEMGQEVTMRCQPILGHNTVFWYRQTMMQGLELLAYFRNRAPLDDSGMPKDRFSAEMPDATLATLKIQPSEPRDSAVYFCASGLRVAGSNQPQHFGDGTRLSIL.

The CDR3 reads CASSPSDEQFF. In nucleotides, the CDR3 is TGTGCCAGCAGCCCCTCCGATGAGCAGTTCTTC. The V call is TRBV6-2 or TRBV6-3, the J call TRBJ2-1; no clear D gene. The germline CDR1 and CDR2 sequences are MNHEY and SVGEGT. This CDR3 is built from 11 residues. The ends were cut back, 6 bases at V and 8 bases at J, with 8 bases in the middle.

V is TRBV2 and J is TRBJ2-3; 7 bases match TRBD2. There are 12 residues in the CDR3. From germline, CDR1 is SNHLY and CDR2 FYNNEI. The ends lost 4 bases at V and 14 bases at J; junction bases unmatched: 9. CDR3 amino acids: CASSGREMDPYF. In DNA form, the CDR3 reads TGTGCCAGCAGTGGGCGGGAGATGGATCCGTATTTT. Together with reference TRBV2 and TRBJ2-3, the CDR3 gives the full variable domain: EPEVTQTPSHQVTQMGQEVILRCVPISNHLYFYWYRQILGQKVEFLVSFYNNEISEKSEIFDDQFSVERPDGSNFTLKIRSTKLEDSAMYFCASSGREMDPYFGPGTRLTVL.

This chain links TRBV7-9 with TRBJ1-6; 8 bases align to TRBD1. The junction had 9 bases not matched to a gene; V was cut back by 6 bases and J by 11 bases. Germline loops: CDR1 SEHNR, CDR2 FQNEAQ (reference sequence). The CDR3 sequence is 14 residues long. The chain's CDR3 is CASRKDRGPAPLHF. The CDR3 bases are TGTGCCAGCAGAAAAGACAGGGGTCCCGCACCCCTCCACTTT.